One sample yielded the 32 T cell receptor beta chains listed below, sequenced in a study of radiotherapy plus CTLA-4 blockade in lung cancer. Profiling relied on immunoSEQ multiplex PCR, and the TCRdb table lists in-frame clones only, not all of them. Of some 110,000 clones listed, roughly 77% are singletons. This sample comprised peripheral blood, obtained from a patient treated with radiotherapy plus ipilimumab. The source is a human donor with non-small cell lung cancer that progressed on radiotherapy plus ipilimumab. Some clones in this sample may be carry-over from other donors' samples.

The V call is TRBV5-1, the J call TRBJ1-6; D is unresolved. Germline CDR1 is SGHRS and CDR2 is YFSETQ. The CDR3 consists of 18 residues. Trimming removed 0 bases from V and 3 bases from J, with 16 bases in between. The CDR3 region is CASSLERVRRDYNSPLHF. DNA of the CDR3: TGCGCCAGCAGCTTGGAGAGGGTAAGGAGGGACTATAATTCACCCCTCCACTTT.

The CDR3 loop is CASGETQYF. DNA for the CDR3: TGTGCCAGCGGAGAGACCCAGTACTTC. V and J are TRBV6-1 and TRBJ2-5; unclear D gene. The ends were cut back, 8 bases at V and 4 bases at J, with 2 bases in the middle. The germline gives CDR1 MNHNS, CDR2 SASEGT. CDR3 length equals 9 residues.

CDR3: CASSPGNHQYF. The CDR3 DNA sequence: TGTGCCAGCTCACCCGGGAACCATCAGTACTTC. The chain employs TRBV18 and TRBJ2-4; D may be TRBD2 (5 bases). Trimming left V 3 bases short and J 12 bases short, with 9 bases between. The CDR3 sequence is 11 residues long. Germline lookup yields CDR1 KGHSH and CDR2 LQKENI.

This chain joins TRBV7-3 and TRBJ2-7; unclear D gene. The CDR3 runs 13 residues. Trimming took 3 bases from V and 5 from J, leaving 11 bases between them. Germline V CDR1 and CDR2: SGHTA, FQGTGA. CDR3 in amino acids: CASSFWVPNEQYF. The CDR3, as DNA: TGTGCCAGCAGCTTCTGGGTTCCCAACGAGCAGTACTTC.

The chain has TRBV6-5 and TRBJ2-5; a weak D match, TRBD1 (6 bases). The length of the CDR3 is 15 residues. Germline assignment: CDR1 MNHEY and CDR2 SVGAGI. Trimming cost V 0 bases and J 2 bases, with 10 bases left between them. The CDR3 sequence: CASSYSFRGQETQYF. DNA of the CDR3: TGTGCCAGCAGTTACTCCTTCAGGGGTCAAGAGACCCAGTACTTC.

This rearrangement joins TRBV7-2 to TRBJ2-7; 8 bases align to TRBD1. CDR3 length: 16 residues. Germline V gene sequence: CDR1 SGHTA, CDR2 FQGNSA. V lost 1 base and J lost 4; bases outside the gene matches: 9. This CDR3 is CASSLVIGQGSYEQYF. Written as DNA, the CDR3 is TGTGCCAGCAGCTTAGTGATAGGACAGGGATCATACGAGCAGTACTTC.

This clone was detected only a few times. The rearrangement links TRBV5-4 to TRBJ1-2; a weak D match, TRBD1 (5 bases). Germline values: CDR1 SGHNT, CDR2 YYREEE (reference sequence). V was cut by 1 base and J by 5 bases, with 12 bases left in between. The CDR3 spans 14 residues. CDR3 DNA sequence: TGTGCCAGCAGCTTGTGGGAGCGGGGGTATGGCTACACCTTC. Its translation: CASSLWERGYGYTF.

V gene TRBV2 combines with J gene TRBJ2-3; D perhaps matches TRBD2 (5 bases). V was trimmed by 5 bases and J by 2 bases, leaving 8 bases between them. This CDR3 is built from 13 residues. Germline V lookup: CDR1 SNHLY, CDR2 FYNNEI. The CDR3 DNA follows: TGTGCCAGCAGTAGGGAGCTCACAGATACGCAGTATTTT. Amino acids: CASSRELTDTQYF.

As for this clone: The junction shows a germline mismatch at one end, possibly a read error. The DNA for the CDR3 is TGTGCTAGCAGCCTCGACCGGGATCAGCCCCAGCATTTT. It codes for CASSLDRDQPQHF. V is TRBV7-7 and J is TRBJ1-5, with D unclear. Looked up from germline, CDR1 is SSHAT and CDR2 is FNYEAQ (reference sequence). The CDR3 is 13 residues long. Full variable domain (remainder filled in from reference TRBV7-7 and TRBJ1-5): GAGVSQSPRYKVTKRGQDVTLRCDPISSHATLYWYQQALGQGPEFLTYFNYEAQPDKSGLPSDRFSAERPEGSISTLTIQRTEQRDSAMYRCASSLDRDQPQHFGDGTRLSIL.

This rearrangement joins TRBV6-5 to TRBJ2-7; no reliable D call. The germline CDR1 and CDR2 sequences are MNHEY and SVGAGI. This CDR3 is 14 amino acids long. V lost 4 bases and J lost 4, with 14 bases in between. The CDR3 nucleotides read TGTGCCAGCAGTTCAAGACGGAGAATTTACGAGCAGTACTTC. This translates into CASSSRRRIYEQYF.

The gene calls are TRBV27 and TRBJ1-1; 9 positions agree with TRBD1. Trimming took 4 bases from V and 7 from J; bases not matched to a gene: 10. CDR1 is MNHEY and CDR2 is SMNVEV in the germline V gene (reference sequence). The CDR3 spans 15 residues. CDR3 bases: TGTGCCAGCAGTTCACCTACCGGGACAGGGTTTGAAGCTTTCTTT. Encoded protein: CASSSPTGTGFEAFF.

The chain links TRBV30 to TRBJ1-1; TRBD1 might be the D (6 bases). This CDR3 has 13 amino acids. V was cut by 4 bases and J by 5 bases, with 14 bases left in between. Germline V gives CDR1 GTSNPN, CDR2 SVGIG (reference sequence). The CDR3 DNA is TGTGCCTGGACCATAACAGGGTATACTGAAGCTTTCTTT. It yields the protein CAWTITGYTEAFF.

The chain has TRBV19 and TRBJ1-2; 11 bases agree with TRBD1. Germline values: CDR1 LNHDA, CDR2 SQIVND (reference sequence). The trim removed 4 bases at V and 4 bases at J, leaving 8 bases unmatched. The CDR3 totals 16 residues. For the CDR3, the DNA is TGTGCCAGTAGTAGCCTGGACAGGGGGCTTGGCTATGGCTACACCTTC. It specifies CASSSLDRGLGYGYTF.

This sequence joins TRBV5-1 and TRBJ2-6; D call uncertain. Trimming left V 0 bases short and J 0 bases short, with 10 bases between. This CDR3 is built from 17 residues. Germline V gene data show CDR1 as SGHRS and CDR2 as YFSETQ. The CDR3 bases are TGCGCCAGCAGCTTGGTGGGCAGCCTCTCTGGGGCCAACGTCCTGACTTTC. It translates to CASSLVGSLSGANVLTF.

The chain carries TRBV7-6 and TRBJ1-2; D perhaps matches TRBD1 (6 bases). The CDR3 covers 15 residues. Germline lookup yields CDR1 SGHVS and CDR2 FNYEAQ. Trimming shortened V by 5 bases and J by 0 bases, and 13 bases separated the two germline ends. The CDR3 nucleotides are TGTGCCAGCAGCCCCGGGACAAGCCCTAACTATGGCTACACCTTC. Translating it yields CASSPGTSPNYGYTF.

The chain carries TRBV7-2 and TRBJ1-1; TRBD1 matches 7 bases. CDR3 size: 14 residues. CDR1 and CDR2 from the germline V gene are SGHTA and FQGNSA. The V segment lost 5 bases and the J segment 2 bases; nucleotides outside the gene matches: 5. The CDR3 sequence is CASSPGTANTEAFF. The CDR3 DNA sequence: TGTGCCAGCAGCCCAGGGACAGCAAACACTGAAGCTTTCTTT.

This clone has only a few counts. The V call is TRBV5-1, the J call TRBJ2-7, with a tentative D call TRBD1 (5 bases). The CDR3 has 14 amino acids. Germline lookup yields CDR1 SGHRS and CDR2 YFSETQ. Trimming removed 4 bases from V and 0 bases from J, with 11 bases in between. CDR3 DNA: TGCGCCAGCAGCCAGGGTCGAAACTCCTACGAGCAGTACTTC. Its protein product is CASSQGRNSYEQYF. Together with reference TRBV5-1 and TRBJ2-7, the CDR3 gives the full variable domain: KAGVTQTPRYLIKTRGQQVTLSCSPISGHRSVSWYQQTPGQGLQFLFEYFSETQRNKGNFPGRFSGRQFSNSRSEMNVSTLELGDSALYLCASSQGRNSYEQYFGPGTRLTVT.

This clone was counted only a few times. As DNA, the CDR3 is TGTGCCAGCAGTTACCTCTCGGGGGGGAACCAAGAGACCCAGTACTTC. Translation gives CASSYLSGGNQETQYF. V gene TRBV6-5 combines with J gene TRBJ2-5; TRBD2 aligns across 8 bases. V dropped 2 bases and J dropped 0; count of bases not matched to a gene: 5. The CDR3 contains 16 residues. The germline V gene has CDR1 MNHEY and CDR2 SVGAGI.

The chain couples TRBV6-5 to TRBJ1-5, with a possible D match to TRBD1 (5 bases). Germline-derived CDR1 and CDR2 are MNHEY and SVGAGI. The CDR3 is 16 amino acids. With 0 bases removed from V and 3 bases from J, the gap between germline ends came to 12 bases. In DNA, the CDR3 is TGTGCCAGCAGTTACTCTGGGGGAGGAATCAATCAGCCCCAGCATTTT. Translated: CASSYSGGGINQPQHF.

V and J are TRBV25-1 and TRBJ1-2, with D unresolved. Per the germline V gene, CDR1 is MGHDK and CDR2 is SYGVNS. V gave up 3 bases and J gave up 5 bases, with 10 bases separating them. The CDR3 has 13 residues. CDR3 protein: CASSDWTDYGYTF. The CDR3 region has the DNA TGTGCCAGCAGTGATTGGACCGATTATGGCTACACCTTC.

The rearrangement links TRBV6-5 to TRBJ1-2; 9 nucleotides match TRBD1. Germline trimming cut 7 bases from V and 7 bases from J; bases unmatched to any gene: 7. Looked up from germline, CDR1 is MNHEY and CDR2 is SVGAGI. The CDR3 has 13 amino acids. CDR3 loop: CASKGQGGSGYTF. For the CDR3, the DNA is TGTGCCAGCAAGGGACAGGGAGGGAGTGGCTACACCTTC.

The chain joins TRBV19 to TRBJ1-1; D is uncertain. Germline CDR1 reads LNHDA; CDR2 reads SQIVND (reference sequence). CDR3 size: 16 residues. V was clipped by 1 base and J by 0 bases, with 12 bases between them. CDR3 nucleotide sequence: TGTGCCAGTAGTATAGGTGGACGCGTTATGAACACTGAAGCTTTCTTT. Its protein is CASSIGGRVMNTEAFF.

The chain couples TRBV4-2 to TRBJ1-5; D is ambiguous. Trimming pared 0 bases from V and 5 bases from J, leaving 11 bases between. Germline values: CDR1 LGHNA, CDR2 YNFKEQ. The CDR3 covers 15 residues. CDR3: CASSQDQLGYQPQHF. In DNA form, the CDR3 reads TGTGCCAGCAGCCAAGATCAACTAGGGTATCAGCCCCAGCATTTT.

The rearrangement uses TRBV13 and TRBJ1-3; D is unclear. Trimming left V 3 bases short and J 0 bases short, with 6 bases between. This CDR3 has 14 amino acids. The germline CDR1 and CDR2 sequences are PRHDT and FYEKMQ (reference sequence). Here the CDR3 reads CASSFRISGNTIYF. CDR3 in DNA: TGTGCCAGCAGCTTTCGTATCTCTGGAAACACCATATATTTT.

As DNA, the CDR3 is TGTGCCAGCAGCGTAGATCTTAGCGGGGCCCTACCCTACGAGCAGTACTTC. This gives the protein CASSVDLSGALPYEQYF. The rearrangement links TRBV9 to TRBJ2-7, with 8 nucleotides matching TRBD2. Germline CDR1 SGDLS, CDR2 YYNGEE. This CDR3 has 17 residues. The V and J ends lost 0 bases and 2 bases, in that order; junction bases with no gene match: 10.

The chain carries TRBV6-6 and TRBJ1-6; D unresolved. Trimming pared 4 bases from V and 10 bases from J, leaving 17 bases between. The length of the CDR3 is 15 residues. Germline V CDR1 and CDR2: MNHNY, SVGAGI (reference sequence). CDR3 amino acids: CASSSSSARGSPLHF. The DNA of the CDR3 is TGTGCCAGCAGTTCTAGCTCTGCCAGAGGGTCACCCCTCCACTTT.

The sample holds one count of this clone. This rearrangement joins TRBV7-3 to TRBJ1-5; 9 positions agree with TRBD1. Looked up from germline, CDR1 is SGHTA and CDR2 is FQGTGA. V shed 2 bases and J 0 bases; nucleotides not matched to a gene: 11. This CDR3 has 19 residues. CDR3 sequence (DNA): TGTGCCAGCAGCTTATCCGGGACAGGGCTGAGGAATAGCAATCAGCCCCAGCATTTT. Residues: CASSLSGTGLRNSNQPQHF. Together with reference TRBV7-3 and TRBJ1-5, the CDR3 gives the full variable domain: GAGVSQTPSNKVTEKGKYVELRCDPISGHTALYWYRQSLGQGPEFLIYFQGTGAADDSGLPNDRFFAVRPEGSVSTLKIQRTERGDSAVYLCASSLSGTGLRNSNQPQHFGDGTRLSIL.

In nucleotides, the CDR3 is TGTGCCACCAGCAGAGGTGGGGGGCTCGATAATTCACCCCTCCACTTT. It specifies CATSRGGGLDNSPLHF. The genes are TRBV15 and TRBJ1-6; perhaps TRBD1 as D (6 bases). Germline assignment: CDR1 LNHNV and CDR2 YYDKDF (reference sequence). Trimming removed 1 base from V and 5 bases from J, with 12 bases in between. The CDR3 contains 16 residues.

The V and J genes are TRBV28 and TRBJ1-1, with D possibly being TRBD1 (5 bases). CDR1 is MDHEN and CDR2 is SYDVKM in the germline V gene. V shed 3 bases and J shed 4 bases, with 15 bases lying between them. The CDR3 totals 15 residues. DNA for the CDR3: TGTGCCAGCAGTTTTACGCAGGGCTGGGTCACTGAAGCTTTCTTT. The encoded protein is CASSFTQGWVTEAFF.

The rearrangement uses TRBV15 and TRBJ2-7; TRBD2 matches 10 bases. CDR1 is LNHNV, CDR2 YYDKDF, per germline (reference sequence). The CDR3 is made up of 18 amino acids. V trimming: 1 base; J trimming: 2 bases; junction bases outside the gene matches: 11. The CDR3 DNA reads TGTGCCACCAGCAGAGGGGCCCTAGCGGGGGTATTGGCCTACGAGCAGTACTTC. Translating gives CATSRGALAGVLAYEQYF.

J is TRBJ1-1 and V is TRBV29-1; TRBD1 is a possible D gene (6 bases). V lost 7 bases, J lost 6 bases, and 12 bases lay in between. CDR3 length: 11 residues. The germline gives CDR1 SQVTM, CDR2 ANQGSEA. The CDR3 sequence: CSAAGVSEAFF. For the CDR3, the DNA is TGCAGCGCGGCAGGGGTGTCTGAAGCTTTCTTT.

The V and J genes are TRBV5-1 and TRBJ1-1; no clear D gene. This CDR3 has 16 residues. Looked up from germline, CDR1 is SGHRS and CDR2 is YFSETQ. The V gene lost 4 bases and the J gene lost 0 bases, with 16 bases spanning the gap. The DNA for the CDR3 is TGCGCCAGCAGCCAAACAGCCGGGGTGGTGAACACTGAAGCTTTCTTT. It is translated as CASSQTAGVVNTEAFF. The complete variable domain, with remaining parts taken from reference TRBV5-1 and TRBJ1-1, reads KAGVTQTPRYLIKTRGQQVTLSCSPISGHRSVSWYQQTPGQGLQFLFEYFSETQRNKGNFPGRFSGRQFSNSRSEMNVSTLELGDSALYLCASSQTAGVVNTEAFFGQGTRLTVV.